This T cell receptor beta chain was sequenced in a study of early T cells in non-severe SARS-CoV-2 infection. About the study: Chains were unpaired, as sequencing was done on bulk RNA from unsorted whole blood.

V was pared by 4 bases and J by 8 bases, with 12 bases between. The CDR3 spans 13 residues. Unique molecular identifiers were affixed to single, distinct cDNA molecules. TCRdb analysed the 5' RACE reads with MiXCR anew, one entry per CDR3 protein. This table has around 110,000 distinct CDR3 sequences, around 10% appearing once. In its sample, this clonotype was seen a few times. A much larger clone lies a single base off, so this may be a read error. This clonotype was sampled from an adult who was a healthcare worker with PCR-confirmed SARS-CoV-2 infection or an uninfected control (not recorded which). The sequenced sample was whole blood. The gene calls are TRBV12-3 or TRBV12-4 and TRBJ2-1; a possible D gene is TRBD1 (6 bases). CDR3 in amino acids: CASSSGQSHEQFF. The DNA for the CDR3 is TGTGCCAGCAGTTCCGGACAGAGTCATGAGCAGTTCTTC.